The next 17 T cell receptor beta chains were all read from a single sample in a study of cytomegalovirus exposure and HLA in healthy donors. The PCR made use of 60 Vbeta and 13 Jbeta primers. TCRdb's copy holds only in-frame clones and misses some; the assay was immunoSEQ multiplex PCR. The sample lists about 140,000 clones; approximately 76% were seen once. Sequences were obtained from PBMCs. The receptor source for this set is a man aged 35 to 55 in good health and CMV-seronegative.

The CDR3 reads CASGVAGTHNEQFF. In DNA form, the CDR3 reads TGCGCCAGCGGGGTGGCGGGTACTCACAATGAGCAGTTCTTC. J is TRBJ2-1 and V is TRBV5-1, with D possibly matching TRBD2 (5 bases). This CDR3 has 14 residues. Per the germline V gene, CDR1 is SGHRS and CDR2 is YFSETQ. Trimming took 7 bases from V and 5 from J, leaving 16 bases between them.

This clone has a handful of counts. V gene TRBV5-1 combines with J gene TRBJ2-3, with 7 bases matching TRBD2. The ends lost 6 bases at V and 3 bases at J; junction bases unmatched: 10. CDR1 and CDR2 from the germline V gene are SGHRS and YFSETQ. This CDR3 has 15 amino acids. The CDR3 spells CASTTRGIETDTQYF. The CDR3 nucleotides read TGCGCCAGCACCACGCGGGGGATCGAGACAGATACGCAGTATTTT.

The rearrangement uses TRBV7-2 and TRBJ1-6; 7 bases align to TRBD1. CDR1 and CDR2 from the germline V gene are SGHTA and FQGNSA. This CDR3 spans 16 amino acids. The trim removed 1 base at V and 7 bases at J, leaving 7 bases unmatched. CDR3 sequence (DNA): TGTGCCAGCAGCTTAGGAAACAGGGGACCCAATTCACCCCTCCACTTT. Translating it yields CASSLGNRGPNSPLHF.

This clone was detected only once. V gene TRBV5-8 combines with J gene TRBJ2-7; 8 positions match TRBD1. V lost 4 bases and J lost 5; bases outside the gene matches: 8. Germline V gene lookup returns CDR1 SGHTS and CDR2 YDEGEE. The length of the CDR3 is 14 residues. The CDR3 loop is CASSPRQGRNEQYF. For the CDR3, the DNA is TGTGCCAGCAGCCCAAGACAGGGGAGAAACGAGCAGTACTTC. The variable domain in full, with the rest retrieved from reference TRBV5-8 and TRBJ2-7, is EAGVTQSPTHLIKTRGQQATLRCSPISGHTSVYWYQQALGLGLQFLLWYDEGEERNRGNFPPRFSGRQFPNYSSELNVNALELEDSALYLCASSPRQGRNEQYFGPGTRLTVT.

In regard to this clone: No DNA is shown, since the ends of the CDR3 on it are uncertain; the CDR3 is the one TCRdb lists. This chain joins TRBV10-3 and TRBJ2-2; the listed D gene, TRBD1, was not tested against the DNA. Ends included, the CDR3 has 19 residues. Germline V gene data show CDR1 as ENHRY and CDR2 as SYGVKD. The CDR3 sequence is CAISEPTLRGNFGAGELFF.

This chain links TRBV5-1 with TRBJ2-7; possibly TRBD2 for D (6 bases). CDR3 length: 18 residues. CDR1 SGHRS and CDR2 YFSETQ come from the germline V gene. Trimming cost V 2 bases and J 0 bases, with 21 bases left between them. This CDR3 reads CASSFFPGGDESSYEQYF. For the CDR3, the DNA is TGCGCCAGCAGCTTCTTCCCTGGAGGGGACGAGAGCTCCTACGAGCAGTACTTC.

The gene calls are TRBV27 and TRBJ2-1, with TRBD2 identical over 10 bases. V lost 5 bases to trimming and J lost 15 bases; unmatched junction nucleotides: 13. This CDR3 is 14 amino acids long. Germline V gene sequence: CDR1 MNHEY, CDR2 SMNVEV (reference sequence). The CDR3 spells CASSPSGSEGSPFF. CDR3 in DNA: TGTGCCAGCAGTCCTAGCGGGAGCGAAGGAAGTCCGTTCTTC.

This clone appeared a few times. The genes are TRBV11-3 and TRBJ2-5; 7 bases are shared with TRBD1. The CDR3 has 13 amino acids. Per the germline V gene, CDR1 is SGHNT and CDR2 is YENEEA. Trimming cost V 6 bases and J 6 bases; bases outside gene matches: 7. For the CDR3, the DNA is TGTGCCAGCAGTTCATCACAGGGGCAGACCCAGTACTTC. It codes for CASSSSQGQTQYF.

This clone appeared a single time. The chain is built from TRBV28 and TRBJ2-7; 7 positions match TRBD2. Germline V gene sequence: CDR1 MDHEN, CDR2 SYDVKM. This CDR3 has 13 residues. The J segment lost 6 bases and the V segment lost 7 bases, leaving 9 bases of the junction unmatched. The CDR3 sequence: CASKPGGGFEQYF. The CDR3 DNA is TGTGCCAGCAAACCCGGGGGAGGGTTCGAGCAGTACTTC.

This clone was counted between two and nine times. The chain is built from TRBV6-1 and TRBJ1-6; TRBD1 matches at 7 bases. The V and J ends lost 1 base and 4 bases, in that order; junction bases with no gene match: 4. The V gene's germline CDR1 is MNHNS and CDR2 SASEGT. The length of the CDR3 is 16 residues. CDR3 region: CASSEVTGPYNSPLHF. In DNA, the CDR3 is TGTGCCAGCAGTGAAGTGACAGGGCCATATAATTCACCCCTCCACTTT.

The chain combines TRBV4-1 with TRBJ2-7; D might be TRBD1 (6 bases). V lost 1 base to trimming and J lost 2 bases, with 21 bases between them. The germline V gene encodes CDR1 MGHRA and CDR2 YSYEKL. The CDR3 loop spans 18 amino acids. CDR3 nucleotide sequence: TGCGCCAGCAGCCAAGGGGGGCTGGCAGAGCTGAAGACCTACGAGCAGTACTTC. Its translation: CASSQGGLAELKTYEQYF.

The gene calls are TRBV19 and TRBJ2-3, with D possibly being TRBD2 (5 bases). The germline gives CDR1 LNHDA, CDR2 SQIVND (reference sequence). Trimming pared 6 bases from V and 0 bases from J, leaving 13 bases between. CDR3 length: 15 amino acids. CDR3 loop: CASSMGGGSTDTQYF. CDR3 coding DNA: TGTGCCAGTAGCATGGGCGGAGGAAGCACAGATACGCAGTATTTT.

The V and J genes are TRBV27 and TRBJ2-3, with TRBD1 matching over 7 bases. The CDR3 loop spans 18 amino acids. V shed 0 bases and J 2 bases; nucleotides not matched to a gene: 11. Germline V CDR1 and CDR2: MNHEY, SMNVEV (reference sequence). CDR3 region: CASSLSGDSQNYTDTQYF. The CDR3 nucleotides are TGTGCCAGCAGTTTATCGGGGGACAGCCAGAACTACACAGATACGCAGTATTTT.

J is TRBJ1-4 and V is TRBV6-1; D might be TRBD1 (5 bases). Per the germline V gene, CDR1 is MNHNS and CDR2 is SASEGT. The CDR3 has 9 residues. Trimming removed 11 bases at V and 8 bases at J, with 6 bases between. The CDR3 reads CAAGEKLFF. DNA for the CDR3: TGTGCCGCAGGGGAAAAACTGTTTTTT.

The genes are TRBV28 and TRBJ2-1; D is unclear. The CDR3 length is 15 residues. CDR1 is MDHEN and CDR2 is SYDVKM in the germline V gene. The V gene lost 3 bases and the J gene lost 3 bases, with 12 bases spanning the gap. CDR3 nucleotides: TGTGCCAGCAGTTTGCCAGAACCAATCTACAATGAGCAGTTCTTC. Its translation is CASSLPEPIYNEQFF.

The CDR3 reads CASSETGAGGGNQPQHF. As DNA, the CDR3 is TGTGCCAGCAGTGAAACCGGGGCTGGGGGGGGCAATCAGCCCCAGCATTTT. The chain employs TRBV2 and TRBJ1-5; D is perhaps TRBD1 (5 bases). The CDR3 runs to 17 residues. Germline assignment: CDR1 SNHLY and CDR2 FYNNEI. V lost 2 bases to trimming and J lost 2 bases, with 16 bases between them.

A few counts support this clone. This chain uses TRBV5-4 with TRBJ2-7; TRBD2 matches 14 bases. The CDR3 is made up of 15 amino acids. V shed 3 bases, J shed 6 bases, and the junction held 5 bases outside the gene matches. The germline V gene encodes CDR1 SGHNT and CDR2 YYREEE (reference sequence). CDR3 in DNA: TGTGCCAGCAGCTCCCCGGGACTAGCGGGGGCCGAGCAGTACTTC. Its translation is CASSSPGLAGAEQYF.